This TCR beta chain comes out of a study of cytomegalovirus exposure and HLA in healthy donors. With 6 bases removed from V and 0 bases from J, the gap between germline ends came to 15 bases. The CDR3 has 16 residues. CDR1 SGHAT and CDR2 FQNNGV come from the germline V gene. PCR used 60 Vbeta primers and 13 Jbeta primers. Sequenced by immunoSEQ multiplex PCR; TCRdb stores in-frame clones only, minus some. Seen here are around 130,000 clones, roughly 82% observed once, and the top ten hold approximately 11%. This TCR was sampled from a male donor in good health and CMV-seropositive. J is TRBJ2-1 and V is TRBV11-2; no reliable D call. What was sequenced was PBMCs. The CDR3 region is CASRDRGGSSYNEQFF. The DNA of the CDR3 is TGTGCCAGCAGGGATAGAGGCGGAAGCTCCTACAATGAGCAGTTCTTC.